The T cell receptor (beta chain) under discussion was sequenced for a study of OX40 agonist ivuxolimab in advanced cancers. Study at large: The eligibility criteria allowed prior anti-PD-1, anti-PD-L1 or anti-CTLA-4 therapy, and around 40% had some.

Repertoires were generated with immunoSEQ multiplex PCR, while TCRdb's copy carries only in-frame clones and drops some. The profile shows roughly 60,000 clones, roughly nine tenths of them singletons. Per germline, CDR1 MDHEN and CDR2 SYDVKM. Trimming shortened V by 5 bases and J by 4 bases, and 15 bases separated the two germline ends. The CDR3 has 15 amino acids. The sample consisted of CD4+ or CD8+ T cells sorted from blood, taken in a trial of the OX40 agonist ivuxolimab. The clonotype was recovered from an adult with an advanced solid tumor such as melanoma, head and neck, liver or kidney cancer. The rearrangement links TRBV28 to TRBJ2-4; possibly TRBD1 for D (6 bases). The CDR3 nucleotides read TGTGCCAGCAGTCCTGCAGGGGTTGGGAAAAACATTCAGTACTTC. Amino acid sequence: CASSPAGVGKNIQYF.